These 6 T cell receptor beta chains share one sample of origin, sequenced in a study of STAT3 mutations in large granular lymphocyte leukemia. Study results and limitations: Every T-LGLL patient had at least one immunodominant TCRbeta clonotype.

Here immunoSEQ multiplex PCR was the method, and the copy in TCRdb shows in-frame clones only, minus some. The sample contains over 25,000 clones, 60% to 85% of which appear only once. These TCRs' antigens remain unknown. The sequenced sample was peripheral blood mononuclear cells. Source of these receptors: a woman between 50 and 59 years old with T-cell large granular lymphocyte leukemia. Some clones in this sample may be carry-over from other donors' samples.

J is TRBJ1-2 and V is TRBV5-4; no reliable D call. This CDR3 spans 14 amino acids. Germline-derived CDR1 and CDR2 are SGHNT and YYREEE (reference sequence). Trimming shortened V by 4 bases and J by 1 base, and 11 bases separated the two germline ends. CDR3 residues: CASSMRAYNYGYTF. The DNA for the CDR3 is TGTGCCAGCAGCATGAGAGCGTATAACTATGGCTACACCTTC.

CDR3 loop: CASRGNNQPQHF. The CDR3 coding sequence is TGTGCCAGCAGGGGGAATAATCAGCCCCAGCATTTT. The chain combines TRBV28 with TRBJ1-5; D unclear. V lost 6 bases to trimming and J lost 4 bases, with 7 bases between them. CDR3 length equals 12 residues. Germline lookup yields CDR1 MDHEN and CDR2 SYDVKM.

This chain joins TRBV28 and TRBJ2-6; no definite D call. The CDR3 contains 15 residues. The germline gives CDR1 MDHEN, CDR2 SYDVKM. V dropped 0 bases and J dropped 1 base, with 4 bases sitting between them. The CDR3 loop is CASSLWGSGANVLTF. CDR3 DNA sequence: TGTGCCAGCAGTTTATGGGGATCTGGGGCCAACGTCCTGACTTTC.

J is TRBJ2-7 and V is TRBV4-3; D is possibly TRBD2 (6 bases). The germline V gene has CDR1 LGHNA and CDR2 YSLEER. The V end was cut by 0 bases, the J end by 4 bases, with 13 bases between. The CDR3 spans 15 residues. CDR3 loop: CASSQDQDGGYEQYF. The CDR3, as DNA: TGCGCCAGCAGCCAAGATCAGGACGGGGGTTACGAGCAGTACTTC.

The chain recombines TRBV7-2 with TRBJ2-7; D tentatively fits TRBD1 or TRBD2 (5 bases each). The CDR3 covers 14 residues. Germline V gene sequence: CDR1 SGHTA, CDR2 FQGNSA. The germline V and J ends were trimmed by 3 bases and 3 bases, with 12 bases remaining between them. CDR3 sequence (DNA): TGTGCCAGCAGCTTGGGACCAAATGACTACGAGCAGTACTTC. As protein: CASSLGPNDYEQYF.

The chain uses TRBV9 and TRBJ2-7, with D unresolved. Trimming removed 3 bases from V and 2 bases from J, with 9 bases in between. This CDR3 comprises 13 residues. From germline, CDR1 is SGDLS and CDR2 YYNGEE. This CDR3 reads CASSAQSAYEQYF. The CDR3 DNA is TGTGCCAGCAGCGCACAGTCAGCCTACGAGCAGTACTTC.